These 20 T cell receptor beta chains originate from one sample sequenced in a study of Ad26.COV2.S vaccination and SARS-CoV-2 variants. TCRdb keeps only in-frame clones here, not all; method: immunoSEQ multiplex PCR. The sample shows 320,000 or so clones, about nine tenths of them seen only once. Treatment noted: approximately 18 received Ad26.COV2.S at low or high dose, single or two shots; a few received placebo; per-sample allocation not given. Specimens were obtained on day 63 following the first vaccine or placebo injection. The source was peripheral blood, collected in a trial of Ad26.COV2.S vaccine versus placebo. These receptors were taken from a person between 18 and 65 years old who received the Ad26.COV2.S COVID-19 vaccine or a placebo.

This chain uses TRBV5-1 with TRBJ1-2, with D possibly TRBD1 on 5 matching bases. The germline V gene encodes CDR1 SGHRS and CDR2 YFSETQ. There are 14 residues in the CDR3. The V end was cut by 0 bases, the J end by 6 bases, with 12 bases between. DNA for the CDR3: TGCGCCAGCAGCTTGGAGAGGGGATCGGATGGCTACACCTTC. It translates to CASSLERGSDGYTF.

The chain has TRBV13 and TRBJ1-1, with D tentatively TRBD1 (5 bases). The CDR3 is 23 amino acids. Germline V gene lookup returns CDR1 PRHDT and CDR2 FYEKMQ (reference sequence). The germline V and J ends were trimmed by 2 bases and 0 bases, with 34 bases remaining between them. CDR3 protein: CASSLLQRGGPEEVIRLNTEAFF. The CDR3 DNA reads as TGTGCCAGCAGCTTACTCCAGAGGGGCGGTCCCGAAGAGGTGATCCGTCTGAACACTGAAGCTTTCTTT.

V usage is TRBV13 and J usage is TRBJ1-2; D gene ambiguous. With 5 bases removed from V and 3 bases from J, the gap between germline ends came to 13 bases. The CDR3 is made up of 14 amino acids. In germline, CDR1 is PRHDT, CDR2 FYEKMQ (reference sequence). CDR3: CASSLRPKDYGYTF. For the CDR3, the DNA is TGTGCCAGCAGCCTCCGGCCCAAGGACTATGGCTACACCTTC.

The V and J genes are TRBV18 and TRBJ2-7, with 12 bases aligning to TRBD1. J was trimmed by 11 bases and V by 6 bases; bases with no gene match: 8. This CDR3 region has 13 residues. Germline CDR1 reads KGHSH; CDR2 reads LQKENI. This CDR3 is CASSGTGGVEEYV. The CDR3 nucleotides are TGTGCCAGCTCTGGGACAGGGGGCGTTGAGGAGTACGTC.

The chain uses TRBV4-3 and TRBJ1-2; a weak D match, TRBD1 (6 bases). Germline CDR1 reads LGHNA; CDR2 reads YSLEER. V was shortened by 3 bases and J by 11 bases, with 19 bases between the two germline ends. There are 14 residues in the CDR3. In DNA form, the CDR3 reads TGCGCCAGCAGCCAGGGCGAGGGGGGCAGTAGGTACACCTTC. Its translation is CASSQGEGGSRYTF.

V usage is TRBV7-2 and J usage is TRBJ1-2; 8 nucleotides agree with TRBD1. Trimming cost V 5 bases and J 4 bases; bases outside gene matches: 6. The CDR3 is 14 amino acids. Germline V lookup: CDR1 SGHTA, CDR2 FQGNSA. CDR3: CASSAPGQAYGYTF. The DNA of the CDR3 is TGTGCCAGCAGCGCACCGGGACAGGCCTATGGCTACACCTTC. The full variable domain, in which reference TRBV7-2 and TRBJ1-2 provide the parts outside the CDR3, is GAGVSQSPSNKVTEKGKDVELRCDPISGHTALYWYRQSLGQGLEFLIYFQGNSAPDKSGLPSDRFSAERTGGSVSTLTIQRTQQEDSAVYLCASSAPGQAYGYTFGSGTRLTVV.

The chain is built from TRBV11-2 and TRBJ2-7; 8 bases are a match to TRBD1. With V trimmed by 3 bases and J by 0 bases, 10 bases remained unmatched. The CDR3 runs 17 residues. In germline, CDR1 is SGHAT, CDR2 FQNNGV. DNA for the CDR3: TGTGCCAGCAGCTTCCCTTCAGGGGGCTTGAGCTCCTACGAGCAGTACTTC. This gives the protein CASSFPSGGLSSYEQYF.

This clone was seen a handful of times. This chain joins TRBV6-5 and TRBJ1-2; D is uncertain. Germline V lookup: CDR1 MNHEY, CDR2 SVGAGI. V was shortened by 0 bases and J by 3 bases, with 8 bases between the two germline ends. The CDR3 consists of 14 residues. Written as DNA, the CDR3 is TGTGCCAGCAGTTACTCGACTTTCGACTATGGCTACACCTTC. It is translated as CASSYSTFDYGYTF.

This clone was seen only once. The chain combines TRBV12-3 or TRBV12-4 with TRBJ2-1; a weak D match, TRBD2 (5 bases). The CDR3 consists of 12 residues. V lost 5 bases, J lost 7 bases, and 9 bases lay in between. CDR3 sequence (DNA): TGTGCCAGCAGTCACACTAGGAATGAGCAGTTCTTC. Its translation: CASSHTRNEQFF.

The chain's CDR3 is CASSLARSPGPLRRETQYF. CDR3 DNA: TGTGCCAGCAGCTTAGCTCGTTCACCGGGACCCCTCAGGAGGGAGACCCAGTACTTC. The V gene is TRBV7-8, the J gene TRBJ2-5; possibly TRBD1 or TRBD2 for D (5 bases each). The germline V and J ends were trimmed by 0 bases and 5 bases, with 25 bases remaining between them. In germline, CDR1 is SGHVS, CDR2 FQNEAQ. This CDR3 spans 19 amino acids.

The V call is TRBV18, the J call TRBJ2-7; D is possibly TRBD1 (5 bases). The CDR3 is made up of 13 amino acids. Trimming took 3 bases from V and 1 from J, leaving 7 bases between them. The germline V gene encodes CDR1 KGHSH and CDR2 LQKENI. The CDR3 loop reads CASSPTDSYEQYF. DNA of the CDR3: TGTGCCAGCTCACCGACAGATTCCTACGAGCAGTACTTC.

This clone occurred a few times. The chain employs TRBV6-2 or TRBV6-3 and TRBJ2-1; D remains unclear. In germline, CDR1 is MNHEY, CDR2 SVGEGT. The CDR3 has 14 amino acids. V lost 5 bases and J lost 6, with 14 bases in between. The CDR3 region has the DNA TGTGCCAGCAGTCCCTCGGCAGGCCGCAATGAGCAGTTCTTC. This translates into CASSPSAGRNEQFF.

The chain links TRBV5-8 to TRBJ2-1, with TRBD2 identical over 12 bases. The CDR3 runs to 17 residues. J lost 7 bases, V lost 4 bases, and 12 bases had no gene match. Germline lookup yields CDR1 SGHTS and CDR2 YDEGEE. The CDR3 nucleotides read TGTGCCAGCAGCAATGGGTCTCTAGCGGGAGGGTGGAATGAGCAGTTCTTC. Translation gives CASSNGSLAGGWNEQFF.

The rearrangement joins TRBV5-4 to TRBJ2-3, with 9 bases that match TRBD2. Germline V gene sequence: CDR1 SGHNT, CDR2 YYREEE (reference sequence). The CDR3 sequence is 16 residues long. V lost 1 base to trimming and J lost 3 bases; unmatched junction nucleotides: 6. CDR3 DNA sequence: TGTGCCAGCAGCTTGTATGGTGGACTAGCGACAGATACGCAGTATTTT. Amino acid sequence: CASSLYGGLATDTQYF.

This chain's CDR3 is CASSQLGTDFYNEQFF. CDR3 in DNA: TGCGCCAGCAGCCAGCTCGGGACAGACTTTTACAATGAGCAGTTCTTC. The chain uses TRBV4-1 and TRBJ2-1, with 7 bases identical to TRBD1. CDR1 MGHRA and CDR2 YSYEKL come from the germline V gene. The CDR3 loop spans 16 amino acids. The J segment lost 4 bases and the V segment lost 3 bases, leaving 9 bases of the junction unmatched.

V is TRBV9 and J is TRBJ1-1, with a weak D call TRBD1 (5 bases). This CDR3 comprises 13 residues. With 2 bases removed from V and 10 bases from J, the gap between germline ends came to 15 bases. CDR1 SGDLS and CDR2 YYNGEE come from the germline V gene. The CDR3 spells CASSVASRDRAFF. CDR3 nucleotides: TGTGCCAGCAGCGTCGCCAGCAGGGATAGAGCTTTCTTT.

The rearrangement joins TRBV7-9 to TRBJ1-5; the D gene is possibly TRBD1 (5 bases). Trimming stripped 4 bases from V and 6 bases from J, with 7 bases between. The V gene's germline CDR1 is SEHNR and CDR2 FQNEAQ (reference sequence). This CDR3 contains 12 residues. CDR3 bases: TGTGCCAGCAGCTCCGGGGGTCAGCCCCAGCATTTT. Protein: CASSSGGQPQHF. The variable domain in full, completed from reference TRBV7-9 and TRBJ1-5, reads DTGVSQNPRHKITKRGQNVTFRCDPISEHNRLYWYRQTLGQGPEFLTYFQNEAQLEKSRLLSDRFSAERPKGSFSTLEIQRTEQGDSAMYLCASSSGGQPQHFGDGTRLSIL.

This clone was counted between two and nine times. The chain links TRBV14 to TRBJ2-6; D is ambiguous. V was cut by 0 bases and J by 3 bases, with 12 bases left in between. The CDR3 is 17 residues long. The germline CDR1 and CDR2 sequences are SGHDN and FVKESK. The CDR3 coding sequence is TGTGCCAGCAGCCAAGACTGGGTGTTGAATGGGGCCAACGTCCTGACTTTC. It codes for CASSQDWVLNGANVLTF.

V is TRBV29-1 and J is TRBJ2-5; 7 bases align to TRBD2. The ends lost 1 base at V and 7 bases at J; junction bases unmatched: 3. The CDR3 covers 12 residues. CDR1 and CDR2 (germline): SQVTM, ANQGSEA. CDR3 DNA: TGCAGCGTTGAAGGAAGGGAGGGGACCCAGTACTTC. Translated: CSVEGREGTQYF.

This chain uses TRBV18 with TRBJ1-4; D is perhaps TRBD1 (5 bases). The CDR3 length is 15 residues. Germline lookup yields CDR1 KGHSH and CDR2 LQKENI. V was trimmed by 6 bases and J by 8 bases, leaving 19 bases between them. In DNA, the CDR3 is TGTGCCAGCTCGCCCCCCGGAGTTTGGGGGGAAAAACTGTTTTTT. It specifies CASSPPGVWGEKLFF.